The T cell receptor (beta chain) described here comes from a study of blood T cell repertoires in COVID-19. Study summary: Samples representing acute and convalescent COVID-19 were sourced from the United States, Italy and Spain.

Per germline, CDR1 KGHDR and CDR2 SFDVKD. V was trimmed by 8 bases and J by 1 base, leaving 13 bases between them. The CDR3 extends over 15 amino acids. Libraries were prepared by immunoSEQ multiplex PCR; TCRdb keeps only in-frame clonotypes and omits some of them. The sample consists of 150,000 to 200,000 clones, more than 75% of them appearing once. The Seattle site enrolled patients during active infection and followed them longitudinally. Sequenced: peripheral blood. V and J are TRBV24-1 and TRBJ2-2, with TRBD1 as a possible D gene (5 bases). This clonotype was obtained from a man aged 18-30 years with COVID-19, enrolled during active disease. The CDR3: CATTEGQENTGELFF. CDR3 DNA sequence: TGTGCCACCACTGAAGGACAAGAGAACACCGGGGAGCTGTTTTTT.